This T cell receptor (beta chain) came from a study of T cells in Graves' hyperthyroidism and ophthalmopathy. RNA transcripts gave rise to amplified TCR beta CDR3 regions. The TCR CDR3 was amplified in a first-round RT-PCR using the HTBI primer set. MiXCR, applied by TCRdb to the multiplex PCR reads, yields one record per CDR3 protein. This table holds approximately 430,000 distinct CDR3 sequences, around a sixth found once. There are 15 residues in the CDR3. In germline, CDR1 is KGHDR, CDR2 SFDVKD. Trimming stripped 3 bases from V and 4 bases from J, with 14 bases between. Lactation, pregnancy, other autoimmune disease or uncontrolled infection led to exclusion of patients.

This chain connects TRBV24-1 to TRBJ1-2; D gene ambiguous. This receptor was taken from a woman aged 18 to 35 with Graves' hyperthyroidism. Sequencing was performed on blood. DNA of the CDR3: TGTGCCACCAGTGATAGGAAGACGGAATTCTATGGCTACACCTTC. Protein: CATSDRKTEFYGYTF.